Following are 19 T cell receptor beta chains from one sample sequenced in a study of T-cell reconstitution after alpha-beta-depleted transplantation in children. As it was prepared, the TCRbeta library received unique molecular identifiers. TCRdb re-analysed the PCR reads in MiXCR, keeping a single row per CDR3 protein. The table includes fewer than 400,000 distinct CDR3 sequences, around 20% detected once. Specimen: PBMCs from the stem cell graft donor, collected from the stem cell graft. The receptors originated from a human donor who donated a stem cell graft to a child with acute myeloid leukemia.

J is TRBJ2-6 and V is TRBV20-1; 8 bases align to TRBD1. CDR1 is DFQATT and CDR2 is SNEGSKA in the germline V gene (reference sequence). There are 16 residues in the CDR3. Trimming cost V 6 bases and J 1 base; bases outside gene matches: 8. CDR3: CSATTGGRSGANVLTF. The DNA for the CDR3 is TGCAGTGCGACTACAGGGGGAAGGTCTGGGGCCAACGTCCTGACTTTC.

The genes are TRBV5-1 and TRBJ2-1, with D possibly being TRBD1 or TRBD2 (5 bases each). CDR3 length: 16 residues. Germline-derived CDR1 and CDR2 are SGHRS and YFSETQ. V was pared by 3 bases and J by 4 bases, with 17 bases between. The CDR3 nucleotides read TGCGCCAGCAGCTACCTCCGGGACGCAGTATACAATGAGCAGTTCTTC. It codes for CASSYLRDAVYNEQFF.

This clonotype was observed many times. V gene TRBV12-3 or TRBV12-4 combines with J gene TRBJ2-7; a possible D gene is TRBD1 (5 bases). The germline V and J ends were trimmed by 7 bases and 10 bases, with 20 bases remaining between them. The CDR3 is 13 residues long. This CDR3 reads CASTQGRQVEQYF. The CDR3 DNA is TGTGCCAGCACCCAGGGAAGGCAGGTAGAACAGTACTTC.

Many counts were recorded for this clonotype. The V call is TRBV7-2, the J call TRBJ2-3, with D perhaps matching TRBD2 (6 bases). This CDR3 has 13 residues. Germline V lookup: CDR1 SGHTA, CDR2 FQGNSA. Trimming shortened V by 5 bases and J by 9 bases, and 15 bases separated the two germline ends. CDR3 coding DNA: TGTGCCAGCAGCACGCCACTAGCCGTCACGCAGTATTTT. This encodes CASSTPLAVTQYF.

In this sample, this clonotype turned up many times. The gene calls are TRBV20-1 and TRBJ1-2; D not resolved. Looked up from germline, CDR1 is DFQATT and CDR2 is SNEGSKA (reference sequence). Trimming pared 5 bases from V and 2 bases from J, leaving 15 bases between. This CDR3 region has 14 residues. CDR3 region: CSAPGGRRNYGYTF. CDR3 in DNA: TGCAGTGCTCCAGGCGGACGGCGGAACTATGGCTACACCTTC.

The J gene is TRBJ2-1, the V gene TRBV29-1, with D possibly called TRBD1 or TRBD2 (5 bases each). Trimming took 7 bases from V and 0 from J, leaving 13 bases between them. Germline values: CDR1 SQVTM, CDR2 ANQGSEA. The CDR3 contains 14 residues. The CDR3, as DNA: TGCAGCGGCGCATCAGGGAGCTCCTACAATGAGCAGTTCTTC. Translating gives CSGASGSSYNEQFF.

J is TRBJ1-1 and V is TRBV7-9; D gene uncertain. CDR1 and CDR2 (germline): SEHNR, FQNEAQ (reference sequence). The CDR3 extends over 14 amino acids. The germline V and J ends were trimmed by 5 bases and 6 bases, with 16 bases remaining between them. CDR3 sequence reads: CASSPDHLSAEAFF. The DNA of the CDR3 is TGTGCCAGCAGCCCCGACCACCTGAGCGCTGAAGCTTTCTTT.

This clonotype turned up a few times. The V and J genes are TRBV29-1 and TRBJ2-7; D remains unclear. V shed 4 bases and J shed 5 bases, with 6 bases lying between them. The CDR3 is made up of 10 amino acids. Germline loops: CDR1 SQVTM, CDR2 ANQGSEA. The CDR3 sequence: CSVGVDEQYF. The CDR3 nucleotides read TGCAGCGTTGGGGTAGACGAGCAGTACTTC.

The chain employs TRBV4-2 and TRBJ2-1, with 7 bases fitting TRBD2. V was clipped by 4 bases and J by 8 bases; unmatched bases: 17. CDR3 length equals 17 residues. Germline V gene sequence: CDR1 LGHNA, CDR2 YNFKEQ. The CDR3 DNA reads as TGTGCCAGCAGCCCAAAGCCGCGGGCTAGCGGTCTGGATGAGCAGTTCTTC. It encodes CASSPKPRASGLDEQFF.

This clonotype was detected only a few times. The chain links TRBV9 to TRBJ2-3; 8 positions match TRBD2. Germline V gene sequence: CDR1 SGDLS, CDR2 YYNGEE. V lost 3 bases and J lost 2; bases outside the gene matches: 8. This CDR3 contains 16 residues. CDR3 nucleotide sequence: TGTGCCAGCAGCGACCAATCACTAGCGGTCACAGATACGCAGTATTTT. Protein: CASSDQSLAVTDTQYF. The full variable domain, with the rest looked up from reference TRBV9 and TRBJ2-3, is DSGVTQTPKHLITATGQRVTLRCSPRSGDLSVYWYQQSLDQGLQFLIQYYNGEERAKGNILERFSAQQFPDLHSELNLSSLELGDSALYFCASSDQSLAVTDTQYFGPGTRLTVL.

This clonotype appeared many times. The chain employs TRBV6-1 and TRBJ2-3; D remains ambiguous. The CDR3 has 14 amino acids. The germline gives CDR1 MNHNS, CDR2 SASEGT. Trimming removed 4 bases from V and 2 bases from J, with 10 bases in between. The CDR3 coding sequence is TGTGCCAGCAGTGGAAATTCTTACACAGATACGCAGTATTTT. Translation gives CASSGNSYTDTQYF.

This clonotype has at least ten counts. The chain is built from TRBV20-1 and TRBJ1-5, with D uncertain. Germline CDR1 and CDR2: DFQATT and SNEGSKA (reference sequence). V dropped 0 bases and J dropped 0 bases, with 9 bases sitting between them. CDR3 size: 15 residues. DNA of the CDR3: TGCAGTGCTAGAGATAAACACCATAGCAATCAGCCCCAGCATTTT. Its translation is CSARDKHHSNQPQHF.

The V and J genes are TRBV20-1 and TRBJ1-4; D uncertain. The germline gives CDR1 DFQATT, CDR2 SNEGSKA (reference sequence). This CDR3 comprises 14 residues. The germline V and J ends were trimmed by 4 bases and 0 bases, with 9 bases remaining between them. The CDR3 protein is CSAIREATNEKLFF. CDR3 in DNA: TGCAGTGCTATAAGGGAAGCAACTAATGAAAAACTGTTTTTT.

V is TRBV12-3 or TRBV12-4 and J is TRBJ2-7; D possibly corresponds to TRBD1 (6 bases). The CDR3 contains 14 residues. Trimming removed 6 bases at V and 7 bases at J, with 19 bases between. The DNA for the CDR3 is TGTGCCAGCAGCATTCATCTCAACAGGGTGGAGCAGTACTTC. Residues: CASSIHLNRVEQYF.

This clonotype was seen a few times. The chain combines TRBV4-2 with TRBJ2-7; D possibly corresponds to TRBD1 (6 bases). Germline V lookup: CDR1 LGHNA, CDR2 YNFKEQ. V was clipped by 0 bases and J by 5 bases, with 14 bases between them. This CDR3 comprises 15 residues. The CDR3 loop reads CASSQDFAQGNEQYF. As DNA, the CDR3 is TGTGCCAGCAGCCAAGATTTTGCACAGGGAAACGAGCAGTACTTC.

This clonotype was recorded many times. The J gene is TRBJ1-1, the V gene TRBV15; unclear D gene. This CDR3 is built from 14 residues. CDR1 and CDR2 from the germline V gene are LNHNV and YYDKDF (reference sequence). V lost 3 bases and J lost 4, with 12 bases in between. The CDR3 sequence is CATSSFKGGTEAFF. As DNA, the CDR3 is TGTGCCACCAGCAGCTTTAAAGGAGGCACTGAAGCTTTCTTT.

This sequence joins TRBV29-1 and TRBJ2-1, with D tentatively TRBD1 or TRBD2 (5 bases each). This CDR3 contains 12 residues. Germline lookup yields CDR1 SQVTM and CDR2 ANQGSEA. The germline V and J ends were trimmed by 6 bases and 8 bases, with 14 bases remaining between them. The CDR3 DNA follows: TGCAGCGTAATAACAGGAGGCGATGAGCAGTTCTTC. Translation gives CSVITGGDEQFF.

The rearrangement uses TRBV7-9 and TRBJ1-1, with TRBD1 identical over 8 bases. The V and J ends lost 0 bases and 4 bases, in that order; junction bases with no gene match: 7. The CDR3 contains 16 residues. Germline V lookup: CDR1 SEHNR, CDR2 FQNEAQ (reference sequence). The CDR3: CASSLAPTGVVTEAFF. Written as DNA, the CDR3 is TGTGCCAGCAGCTTAGCTCCGACAGGGGTCGTCACTGAAGCTTTCTTT.

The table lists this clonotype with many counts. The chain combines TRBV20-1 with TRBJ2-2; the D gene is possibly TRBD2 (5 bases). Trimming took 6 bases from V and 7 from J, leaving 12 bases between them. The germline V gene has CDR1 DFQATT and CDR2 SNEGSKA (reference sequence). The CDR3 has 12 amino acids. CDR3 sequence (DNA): TGCAGTGCCCCCCTCGGGGACGGGGAGCTGTTTTTT. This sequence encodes CSAPLGDGELFF.